This TCR beta chain originates from a study of T cell responses to AZD1222 COVID-19 vaccine. The repertoire was sequenced with immunoSEQ multiplex PCR; TCRdb's copy has only in-frame clones and lacks some. The table includes roughly 180,000 clones, approximately 92% detected once. The germline CDR1 and CDR2 sequences are MGHRA and YSYEKL. CDR3 length equals 16 residues. Trimming left V 0 bases short and J 4 bases short, with 13 bases between. With respect to this clone: Antigen: not known.

Study conclusions and caveats: CD4 TCRs associated with vaccination spanned spike, dominating at 160-218 and 743-854. The donor group comprised mostly white British people and more females; the analysis possibly underestimated clonal diversity. The peak T cell response came first, and repertoires were sampled only after it. At study baseline, merely six AZD1222 recipients were seropositive.

This specimen was peripheral blood, taken 28 days after the second dose of the MenACWY control vaccine. This TCR was recovered from an adult who received the MenACWY meningococcal vaccine as a control. This chain links TRBV4-1 with TRBJ1-5; D is ambiguous. CDR3 coding DNA: TGCGCCAGCAGCCAAGAAGCCAGTTTCGGAAATCAGCCCCAGCATTTT. This codes for CASSQEASFGNQPQHF.